This T cell receptor (beta chain) was sequenced for a study of blood T cell repertoires in COVID-19. Across the study: The United States, Italy and Spain were the sources of the acute and convalescent COVID-19 samples.

Per the original data handling: It was from reference gene primer amplification that nucleated cell counts were estimated. The data were produced by immunoSEQ multiplex PCR, yet TCRdb's version contains in-frame clones alone and is incomplete. Clone size and V and J calls were adopted from that table, with D and trimming inferred from the DNA. The sample includes tens of thousands of clones, around 85% of them seen just once. The ends lost 2 bases at V and 6 bases at J; junction bases unmatched: 6. CDR1 is MDHEN and CDR2 is SYDVKM in the germline V gene. The CDR3 length is 15 residues. Sequenced material: peripheral blood. This TCR came from a human donor in a cohort sampled during active COVID-19. The chain combines TRBV28 with TRBJ2-7; the match to TRBD2 covers 11 bases. The CDR3: CASSLGGLAVIEQYF. DNA of the CDR3: TGTGCCAGCAGTTTAGGGGGACTAGCGGTTATCGAGCAGTACTTC.